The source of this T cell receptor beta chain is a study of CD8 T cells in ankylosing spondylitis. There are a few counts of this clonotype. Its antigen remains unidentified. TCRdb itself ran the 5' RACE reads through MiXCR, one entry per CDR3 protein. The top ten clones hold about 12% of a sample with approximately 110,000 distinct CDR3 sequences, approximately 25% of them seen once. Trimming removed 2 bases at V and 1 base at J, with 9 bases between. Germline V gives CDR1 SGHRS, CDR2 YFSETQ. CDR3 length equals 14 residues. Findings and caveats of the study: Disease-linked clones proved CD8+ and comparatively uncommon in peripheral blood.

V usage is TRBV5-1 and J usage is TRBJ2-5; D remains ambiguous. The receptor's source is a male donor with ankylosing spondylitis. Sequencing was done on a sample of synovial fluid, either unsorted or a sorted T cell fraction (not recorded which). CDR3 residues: CASSFGPAQETQYF. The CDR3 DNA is TGCGCCAGCAGCTTCGGACCCGCCCAAGAGACCCAGTACTTC.